This T cell receptor beta chain was retrieved from a study of T-cell memory formation after mild COVID-19. Study-wide findings and caveats: Cross-reactive memory apparently joined, as some responding clones appeared in pre-infection memory. Clones shrinking between day 15 and 85 showed a balanced CD4/CD8 split, and those that grew later tilted toward CD4+.

One entry per CDR3 protein, called by TCRdb with MiXCR from the 5' RACE reads. The sample consists of 400,000 or so distinct CDR3 sequences, around 20% of them appearing once. CDR1 and CDR2 (germline): SGHRS, YFSETQ. The CDR3 is 15 residues long. V gave up 2 bases and J gave up 5 bases; unmatched junction bases: 8. With respect to this clonotype: Its antigen is not identified.

The chain has TRBV5-1 and TRBJ2-5, with 8 bases aligning to TRBD2. The sequence was obtained from an adult woman who had mild COVID-19 (a few samples of this study predate the infection). Cell type and time point are not known. Sequenced sample: PBMCs or a T cell subset sorted from them (not recorded which). CDR3 bases: TGCGCCAGCAGCTTTCACGGGGGGGCCGAGGAGACCCAGTACTTC. Amino acids: CASSFHGGAEETQYF.